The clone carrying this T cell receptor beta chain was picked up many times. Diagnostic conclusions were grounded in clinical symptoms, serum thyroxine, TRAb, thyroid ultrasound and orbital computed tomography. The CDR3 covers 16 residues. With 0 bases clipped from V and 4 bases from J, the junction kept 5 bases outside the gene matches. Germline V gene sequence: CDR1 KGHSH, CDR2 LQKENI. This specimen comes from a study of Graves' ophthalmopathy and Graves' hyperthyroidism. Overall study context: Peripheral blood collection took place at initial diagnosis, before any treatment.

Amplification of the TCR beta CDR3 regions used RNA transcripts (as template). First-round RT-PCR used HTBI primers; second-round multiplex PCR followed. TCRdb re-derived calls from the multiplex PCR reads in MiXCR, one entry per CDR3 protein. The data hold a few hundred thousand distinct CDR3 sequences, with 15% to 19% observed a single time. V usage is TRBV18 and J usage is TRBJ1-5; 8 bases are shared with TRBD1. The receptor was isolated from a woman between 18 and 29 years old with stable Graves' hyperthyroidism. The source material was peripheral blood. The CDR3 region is CASSPPGQARNQPQHF. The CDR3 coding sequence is TGTGCCAGCTCACCACCGGGACAGGCTAGAAATCAGCCCCAGCATTTT.